Included here is one T cell receptor (beta chain) sequence, with context. No antigen is known for it. The data derive from a study of CD8+CD57+ T cells in acquired aplastic anemia. Study-level information: DNA per sorted CD4+ or CD8+ sample ranged about 0.2 to 30 ug, averaging about 2.9 ug.

Study results and limitations: The same twenty-nine CD8+ CDR3 sequences occurred in patients and in controls.

TCR beta VDJ and CDR3 profiles were obtained from a genomic DNA template. TCRdb analysed the reads with MiXCR anew, one entry per CDR3 protein. The table has 150,000 to 200,000 distinct CDR3 sequences, around 40% seen once. The germline V gene has CDR1 SNHLY and CDR2 FYNNEI. The trim removed 2 bases at V and 5 bases at J, leaving 6 bases unmatched. The CDR3 spans 15 residues. This chain connects TRBV2 to TRBJ2-1; 7 nucleotides align to TRBD2. The sample consisted of sorted CD4+, CD8+, or CD8+CD57+ T cells (not recorded which) from PBMCs. The origin of this receptor is a human donor in good health. DNA of the CDR3: TGTGCCAGCAGTGAATGGGGAGGGCCTAACAATGAGCAGTTCTTC. This encodes CASSEWGGPNNEQFF.